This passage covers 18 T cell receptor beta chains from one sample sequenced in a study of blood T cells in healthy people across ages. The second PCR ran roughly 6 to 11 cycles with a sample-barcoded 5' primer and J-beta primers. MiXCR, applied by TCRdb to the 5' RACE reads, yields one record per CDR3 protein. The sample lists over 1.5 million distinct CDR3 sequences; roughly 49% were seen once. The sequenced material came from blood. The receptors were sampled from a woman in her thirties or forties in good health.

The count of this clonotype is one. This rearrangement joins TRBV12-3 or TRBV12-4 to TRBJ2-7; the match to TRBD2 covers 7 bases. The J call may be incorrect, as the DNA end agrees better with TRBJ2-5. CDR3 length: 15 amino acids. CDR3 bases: TGTGCCAGCAGTTTATCAGCGGGGAATGGTGAGACCCAGTACTTC. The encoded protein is CASSLSAGNGETQYF.

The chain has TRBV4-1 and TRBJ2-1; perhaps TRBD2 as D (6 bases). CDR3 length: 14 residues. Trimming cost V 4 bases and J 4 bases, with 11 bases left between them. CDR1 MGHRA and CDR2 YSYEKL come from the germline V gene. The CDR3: CASSPSREYNEQFF. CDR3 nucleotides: TGCGCCAGCAGCCCAAGCCGGGAGTACAATGAGCAGTTCTTC.

CDR3 DNA sequence: TGTGCCAGCAGTTCCCGCTGGGGGGCTGATGAGCAGTTCTTC. Encoded protein: CASSSRWGADEQFF. This chain uses TRBV27 with TRBJ2-1; tentatively, D is TRBD1 or TRBD2 (6 bases each). The germline V gene has CDR1 MNHEY and CDR2 SMNVEV (reference sequence). The CDR3 spans 14 residues. Between the trimmed V and J ends, which lost 4 bases and 8 bases, there was a span of 15 bases.

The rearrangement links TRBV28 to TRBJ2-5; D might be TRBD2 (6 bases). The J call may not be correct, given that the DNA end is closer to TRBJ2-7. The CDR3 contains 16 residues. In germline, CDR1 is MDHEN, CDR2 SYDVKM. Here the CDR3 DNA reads TGTGCCAGCAGTTTCTCACTCGGGGAGGACACGAACGAGCAGTACTTC. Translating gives CASSFSLGEDTNEQYF.

The CDR3 sequence is CASSHPTSGGSEQFF. In DNA, the CDR3 is TGTGCCAGCAGCCACCCCACTAGCGGGGGGTCTGAGCAGTTCTTC. The chain couples TRBV6-2 or TRBV6-3 to TRBJ2-1, with 12 nucleotides matching TRBD2. The germline CDR1 and CDR2 sequences are MNHEY and SVGEGT. The trim removed 6 bases at V and 9 bases at J, leaving 9 bases unmatched. The CDR3 has 15 amino acids.

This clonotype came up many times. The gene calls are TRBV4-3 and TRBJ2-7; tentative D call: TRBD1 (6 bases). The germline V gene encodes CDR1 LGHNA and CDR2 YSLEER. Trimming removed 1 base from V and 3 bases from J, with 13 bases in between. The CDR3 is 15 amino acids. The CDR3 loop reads CASSQAAGVGYEQYF. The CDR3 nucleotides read TGCGCCAGCAGCCAAGCGGCAGGGGTTGGCTACGAGCAGTACTTC.

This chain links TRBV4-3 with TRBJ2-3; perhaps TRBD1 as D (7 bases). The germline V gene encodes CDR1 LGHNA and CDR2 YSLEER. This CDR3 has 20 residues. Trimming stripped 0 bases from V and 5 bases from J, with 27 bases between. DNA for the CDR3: TGCGCCAGCAGCCAAGACGCTCTCAGGGGGGCCCCTGGGCGGGGAGATACGCAGTATTTT. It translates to CASSQDALRGAPGRGDTQYF.

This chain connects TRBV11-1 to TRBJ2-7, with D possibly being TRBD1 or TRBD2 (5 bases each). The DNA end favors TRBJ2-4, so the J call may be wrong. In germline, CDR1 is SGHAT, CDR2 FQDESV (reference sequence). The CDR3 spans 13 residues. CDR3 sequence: CASTGILGDIQYF. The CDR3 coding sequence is TGTGCCAGCACCGGGATCTTGGGGGACATTCAGTACTTC.

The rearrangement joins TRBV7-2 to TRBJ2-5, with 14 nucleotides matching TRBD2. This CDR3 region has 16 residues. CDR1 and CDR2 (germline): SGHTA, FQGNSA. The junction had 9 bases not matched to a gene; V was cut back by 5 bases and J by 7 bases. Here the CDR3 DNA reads TGTGCCAGCAGCCATTTCGGGACTAGCGGGGGCCCGACCCAGTACTTC. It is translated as CASSHFGTSGGPTQYF.

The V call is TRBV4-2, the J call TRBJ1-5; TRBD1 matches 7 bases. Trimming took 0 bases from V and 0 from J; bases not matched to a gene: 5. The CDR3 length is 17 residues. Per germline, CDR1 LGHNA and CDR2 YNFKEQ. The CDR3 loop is CASSQDQQGNSNQPQHF. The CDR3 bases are TGTGCCAGCAGCCAAGATCAACAGGGGAATAGCAATCAGCCCCAGCATTTT.

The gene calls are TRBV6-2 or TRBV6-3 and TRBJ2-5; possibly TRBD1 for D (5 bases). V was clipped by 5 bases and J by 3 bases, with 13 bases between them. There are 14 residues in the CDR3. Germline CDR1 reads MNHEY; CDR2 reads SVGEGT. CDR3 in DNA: TGTGCCAGCAGTCGTCGACAGACAGAAGAGACCCAGTACTTC. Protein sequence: CASSRRQTEETQYF.

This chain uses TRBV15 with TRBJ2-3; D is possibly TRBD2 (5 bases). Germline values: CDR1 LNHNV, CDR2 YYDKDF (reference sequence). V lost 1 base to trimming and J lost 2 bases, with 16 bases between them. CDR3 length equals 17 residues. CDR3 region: CATSRVSWADYTDTQYF. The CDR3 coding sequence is TGTGCCACCAGCAGAGTGTCTTGGGCCGACTACACAGATACGCAGTATTTT.

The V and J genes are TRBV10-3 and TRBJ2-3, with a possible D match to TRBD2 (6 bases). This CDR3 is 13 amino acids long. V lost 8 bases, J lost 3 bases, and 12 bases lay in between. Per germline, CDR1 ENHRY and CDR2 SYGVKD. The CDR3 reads CAIGAGGTDTQYF. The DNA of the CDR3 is TGTGCCATCGGAGCGGGTGGAACAGATACGCAGTATTTT.

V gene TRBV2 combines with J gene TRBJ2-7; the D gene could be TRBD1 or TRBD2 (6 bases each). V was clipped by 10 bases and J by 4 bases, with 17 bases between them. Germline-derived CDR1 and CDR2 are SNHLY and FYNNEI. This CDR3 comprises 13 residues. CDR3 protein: CATTGTPAYEQYF. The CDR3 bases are TGTGCCACCACAGGGACTCCCGCTTACGAGCAGTACTTC.

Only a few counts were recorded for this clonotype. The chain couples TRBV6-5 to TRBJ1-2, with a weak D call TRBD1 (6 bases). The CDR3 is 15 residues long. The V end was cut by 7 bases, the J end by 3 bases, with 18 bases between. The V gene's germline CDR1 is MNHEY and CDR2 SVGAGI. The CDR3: CASTTTTGTYYGYTF. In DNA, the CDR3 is TGTGCCAGCACTACAACGACAGGCACTTACTATGGCTACACCTTC.

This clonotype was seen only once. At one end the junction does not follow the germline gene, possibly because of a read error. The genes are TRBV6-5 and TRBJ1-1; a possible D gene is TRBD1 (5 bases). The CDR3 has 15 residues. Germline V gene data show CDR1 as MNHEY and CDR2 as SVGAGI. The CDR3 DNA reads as TGTGCCAGCAGTCACTCTACCCAGGGAGGTACTGAAGCTTTCTTT. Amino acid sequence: CASSHSTQGGTEAFF.

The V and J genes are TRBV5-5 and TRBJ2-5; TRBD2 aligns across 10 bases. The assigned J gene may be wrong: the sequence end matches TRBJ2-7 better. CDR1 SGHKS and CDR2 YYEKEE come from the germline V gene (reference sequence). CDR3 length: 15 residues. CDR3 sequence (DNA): TGTGCCAGCAGCTTTCTAGCGGGGGAGGTTTACGAGCAGTACTTC. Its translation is CASSFLAGEVYEQYF.

CDR3 sequence: CASSLELGGANYGYTF. The CDR3 bases are TGTGCCAGCAGCTTAGAGCTCGGAGGGGCTAACTATGGCTACACCTTC. The chain joins TRBV7-8 to TRBJ1-2; D might be TRBD1 (5 bases). Germline CDR1 and CDR2: SGHVS and FQNEAQ. Trimming took off 1 base at V and 0 bases at J, with 12 bases between the two ends. The CDR3 runs 16 residues.